The 27 T cell receptor beta chains below all came from one sample that was sequenced in a study of blood T cells in healthy people across ages. Through a sample-barcoded 5' primer and a J-beta primer mix, a second PCR was run for about 6 to 12 cycles. TCRdb reprocessed the 5' RACE reads with MiXCR, giving one entry per CDR3 protein. The sample lists hundreds of thousands of distinct CDR3 sequences, around 50% seen once, with approximately 24% in the top ten. The sample was blood. These TCRs come from a man aged 35-49 years in good health.

On this clonotype: A junction end diverges from the germline sequence, so it may reflect a read error. The J gene is TRBJ2-5, the V gene TRBV6-6; the D gene could be TRBD1 or TRBD2 (5 bases each). The J call may not be correct, given that the DNA end is closer to TRBJ2-7. The CDR3 contains 16 residues. Germline CDR1 and CDR2: MNHNY and SVGAGI (reference sequence). The CDR3 spells CASGYSGTGQAYEQYF. The DNA for the CDR3 is TGTGCCAGCGGTTACTCCGGAACGGGGCAAGCCTACGAGCAGTACTTC.

DNA of the CDR3: TGCAGCGTTGAGGAGAGGGGCCAGTCCGACGAGCAGTACTTC. Protein sequence: CSVEERGQSDEQYF. The chain employs TRBV29-1 and TRBJ2-7, with D perhaps matching TRBD1 or TRBD2 (5 bases each). Looked up from germline, CDR1 is SQVTM and CDR2 is ANQGSEA. The CDR3 is made up of 14 amino acids. The germline V and J ends were trimmed by 3 bases and 5 bases, with 17 bases remaining between them.

The V and J genes are TRBV5-5 and TRBJ2-7; either TRBD1 or TRBD2 may fit D (5 bases each). This CDR3 contains 15 residues. Between the trimmed V and J ends, which lost 4 bases and 3 bases, there was a span of 17 bases. Germline CDR1 and CDR2: SGHKS and YYEKEE (reference sequence). Written as DNA, the CDR3 is TGTGCCAGCAGCCCTGAACCGGGTGGGGGCTACGAGCAGTACTTC. As protein: CASSPEPGGGYEQYF. The whole variable domain, filled in from reference TRBV5-5 and TRBJ2-7, reads DAGVTQSPTHLIKTRGQQVTLRCSPISGHKSVSWYQQVLGQGPQFIFQYYEKEERGRGNFPDRFSARQFPNYSSELNVNALLLGDSALYLCASSPEPGGGYEQYFGPGTRLTVT.

In its sample, this clonotype was seen a few times. The gene calls are TRBV29-1 and TRBJ1-4; D is unresolved. The CDR3 loop spans 10 amino acids. Trimming shortened V by 6 bases and J by 10 bases, and 9 bases separated the two germline ends. From germline, CDR1 is SQVTM and CDR2 ANQGSEA. This CDR3 is CSVSSGKLFF. CDR3 in DNA: TGCAGCGTGTCGAGCGGAAAACTGTTTTTT.

In this sample, this clonotype turned up a few times. The V call is TRBV29-1, the J call TRBJ1-1, with D unclear. The CDR3 sequence is 10 residues long. Trimming shortened V by 4 bases and J by 7 bases, and 7 bases separated the two germline ends. The germline CDR1 and CDR2 sequences are SQVTM and ANQGSEA. The CDR3 DNA sequence: TGCAGCGTTGTCTGGAGTGAAGCTTTCTTT. Translation: CSVVWSEAFF. Full variable domain (outside the CDR3, taken from reference TRBV29-1 and TRBJ1-1): SAVISQKPSRDICQRGTSLTIQCQVDSQVTMMFWYRQQPGQSLTLIATANQGSEATYESGFVIDKFPISRPNLTFSTLTVSNMSPEDSSIYLCSVVWSEAFFGQGTRLTVV.

The genes are TRBV7-2 and TRBJ1-1; no clear D. The CDR3 has 12 residues. With 7 bases removed from V and 7 bases from J, the gap between germline ends came to 13 bases. CDR1 and CDR2 (germline): SGHTA, FQGNSA. As DNA, the CDR3 is TGTGCCAGCACCCGGTCAGTACGTGAAGCTTTCTTT. As protein: CASTRSVREAFF.

The rearrangement uses TRBV28 and TRBJ2-4, with 9 nucleotides matching TRBD1. Trimming at V came to 5 bases and at J to 2 bases, leaving 13 bases not matched to a gene. CDR1 MDHEN and CDR2 SYDVKM come from the germline V gene. CDR3 length: 18 amino acids. In nucleotides, the CDR3 is TGTGCCAGCAGTATAAAAGGGACAGGGCGGCTAACCAAAAACATTCAGTACTTC. As protein: CASSIKGTGRLTKNIQYF.

The chain joins TRBV5-1 to TRBJ2-5; D possibly corresponds to TRBD1 (6 bases). In germline, CDR1 is SGHRS, CDR2 YFSETQ. The CDR3 totals 14 residues. Trimming stripped 4 bases from V and 11 bases from J, with 21 bases between. The CDR3 protein is CASSTGTMKDVQYF. Written as DNA, the CDR3 is TGCGCCAGCAGCACCGGGACAATGAAAGATGTGCAGTACTTC.

This clonotype was picked up a small number of times. The chain couples TRBV7-2 to TRBJ1-1; a weak D match, TRBD1 (5 bases). V was trimmed by 6 bases and J by 4 bases, leaving 12 bases between them. Germline V lookup: CDR1 SGHTA, CDR2 FQGNSA. The length of the CDR3 is 13 residues. The CDR3 here is CASRGTVITEAFF. The CDR3 DNA follows: TGTGCCAGCAGGGGGACGGTGATCACTGAAGCTTTCTTT.

This chain joins TRBV28 and TRBJ2-7; possible D gene TRBD1, 5 bases. The CDR3 is 15 residues long. V was trimmed by 7 bases and J by 3 bases, leaving 19 bases between them. Germline-derived CDR1 and CDR2 are MDHEN and SYDVKM. CDR3 amino acids: CASNKYRGGIYEQYF. For the CDR3, the DNA is TGTGCCAGCAATAAGTATAGGGGCGGAATCTACGAGCAGTACTTC.

The chain is built from TRBV29-1 and TRBJ2-7; D might be TRBD2 (6 bases). Germline V gene sequence: CDR1 SQVTM, CDR2 ANQGSEA. The germline V and J ends were trimmed by 4 bases and 4 bases, with 17 bases remaining between them. There are 14 residues in the CDR3. DNA for the CDR3: TGCAGCGTTGCTTCCAGCGGGCTGTCATACGAGCAGTACTTC. This gives the protein CSVASSGLSYEQYF.

V and J are TRBV28 and TRBJ2-2; TRBD2 aligns across 11 bases. Germline loops: CDR1 MDHEN, CDR2 SYDVKM. The CDR3 is 16 amino acids. V was clipped by 6 bases and J by 6 bases; unmatched bases: 9. This CDR3 is CASRLAGGPISGELFF. In DNA form, the CDR3 reads TGTGCCAGCAGATTAGCGGGAGGGCCCATTTCCGGGGAGCTGTTTTTT.

Points on this clonotype: A much larger clone lies one base from this, so it may be a read error. The V call is TRBV7-2, the J call TRBJ2-5; possibly TRBD1 for D (5 bases). The germline V and J ends were trimmed by 3 bases and 11 bases, with 13 bases remaining between them. CDR3 size: 12 residues. Germline CDR1 SGHTA, CDR2 FQGNSA. The CDR3 is CASSFRVGVQYF. The CDR3 DNA is TGTGCCAGCAGCTTCAGGGTTGGCGTGCAGTACTTC.

The genes are TRBV11-2 and TRBJ2-3; possible D gene TRBD2, 6 bases. CDR1 SGHAT and CDR2 FQNNGV come from the germline V gene. The CDR3 is made up of 16 amino acids. The V and J ends lost 0 bases and 3 bases respectively, with 13 bases between them. CDR3 sequence: CASSLDPGLETDTQYF. CDR3 in DNA: TGTGCCAGCAGCTTAGATCCGGGACTTGAAACAGATACGCAGTATTTT.

The rearrangement joins TRBV4-3 to TRBJ2-7; 9 bases line up with TRBD2. CDR1 and CDR2 (germline): LGHNA, YSLEER. The CDR3 sequence is 15 residues long. V shed 2 bases, J shed 5 bases, and the junction held 7 bases outside the gene matches. CDR3 sequence (DNA): TGCGCCAGCAGCCAAATAGCGGGAGCCCCGGACGAGCAGTACTTC. Protein product: CASSQIAGAPDEQYF.

This clonotype was counted a few times. This chain uses TRBV5-1 with TRBJ2-7; 11 bases map to TRBD2. The CDR3 is 15 amino acids. Looked up from germline, CDR1 is SGHRS and CDR2 is YFSETQ. J was trimmed by 6 bases and V by 4 bases; bases with no gene match: 9. The CDR3, as DNA: TGCGCCAGCAGCGGGGGACTAGCGGACGTGTCCGAGCAGTACTTC. Translated, it gives CASSGGLADVSEQYF.

This clonotype was picked up a small number of times. The chain has TRBV7-8 and TRBJ2-2; D is uncertain. V was clipped by 5 bases and J by 7 bases, with 11 bases between them. CDR1 is SGHVS and CDR2 is FQNEAQ in the germline V gene. The CDR3 contains 13 residues. The CDR3 sequence is CASSHGAGGELFF. CDR3 DNA sequence: TGTGCCAGCAGCCATGGAGCAGGCGGGGAGCTGTTTTTT.

J is TRBJ2-5 and V is TRBV5-5; 8 nucleotides align to TRBD1. The J call may not be correct, given that the DNA end is closer to TRBJ2-7. This CDR3 comprises 16 residues. Germline CDR1 is SGHKS and CDR2 is YYEKEE (reference sequence). The CDR3 region has the DNA TGTGCCAGCAGCCCCCGTCCCGGGACAGGTATTTACGAGCAGTACTTC. It encodes CASSPRPGTGIYEQYF.

This clonotype was detected only once. This chain joins TRBV20-1 and TRBJ1-5; D perhaps matches TRBD1 (5 bases). V was trimmed by 1 base and J by 7 bases, leaving 14 bases between them. The V gene's germline CDR1 is DFQATT and CDR2 SNEGSKA (reference sequence). CDR3 size: 14 residues. Here the CDR3 reads CSARAPKGLQPQHF. In DNA form, the CDR3 reads TGCAGTGCTAGAGCTCCTAAGGGGTTACAGCCCCAGCATTTT.

There are a few counts of this clonotype. The chain couples TRBV12-3 or TRBV12-4 to TRBJ2-5, with D perhaps matching TRBD1 or TRBD2 (5 bases each). The length of the CDR3 is 14 residues. V lost 3 bases, J lost 4 bases, and 12 bases lay in between. The DNA of the CDR3 is TGTGCCAGCAGTTTCGGGGCTAGATCAGAGACCCAGTACTTC. Translation gives CASSFGARSETQYF.

This clonotype was seen only a few times. V gene TRBV9 combines with J gene TRBJ2-2; D is possibly TRBD2 (6 bases). Looked up from germline, CDR1 is SGDLS and CDR2 is YYNGEE. This CDR3 spans 16 amino acids. V lost 5 bases to trimming and J lost 8 bases, with 22 bases between them. The CDR3 nucleotides read TGTGCCAGCAGTCAAACGGGAGCCGGGGGTAGGGGGGAGCTGTTTTTT. This encodes CASSQTGAGGRGELFF.

This clonotype was seen a few times. This chain joins TRBV12-3 or TRBV12-4 and TRBJ2-3; 11 nucleotides agree with TRBD2. V lost 1 base, J lost 4 bases, and 22 bases stayed unmatched. The CDR3 is 22 residues long. CDR3 sequence: CASSLGPFARALAGGPPDTQYF. The CDR3 DNA follows: TGTGCCAGCAGTTTAGGTCCCTTCGCCCGGGCTCTAGCGGGGGGCCCCCCAGATACGCAGTATTTT.

This sequence joins TRBV6-5 and TRBJ2-4; no firm D call. The germline V gene encodes CDR1 MNHEY and CDR2 SVGAGI. CDR3 length equals 16 residues. Trimming shortened V by 5 bases and J by 2 bases, and 16 bases separated the two germline ends. This CDR3 reads CASSPGPYGTKNIQYF. CDR3 bases: TGTGCCAGCAGTCCTGGTCCGTACGGAACCAAAAACATTCAGTACTTC.

V usage is TRBV12-3 or TRBV12-4 and J usage is TRBJ1-2; possible D gene TRBD1, 6 bases. Trimming shortened V by 5 bases and J by 3 bases, and 7 bases separated the two germline ends. This CDR3 region has 12 residues. The CDR3 region has the DNA TGTGCCAGCAGTCGACAGGACTATGGCTACACCTTC. Its protein product is CASSRQDYGYTF.

DNA for the CDR3: TGCGCCAGCAGCCAAACACAGGAGATGAACACTGAAGCTTTCTTT. Translated, it gives CASSQTQEMNTEAFF. The V gene is TRBV4-1, the J gene TRBJ1-1, with a tentative D call TRBD1 (5 bases). The CDR3 has 15 residues. Germline V gives CDR1 MGHRA, CDR2 YSYEKL. Trimming pared 2 bases from V and 0 bases from J, leaving 10 bases between.

This clonotype has a handful of counts. The rearrangement uses TRBV6-4 and TRBJ1-2; D gene ambiguous. Germline V gene data show CDR1 as MRHNA and CDR2 as SNTAGT. The CDR3 has 16 amino acids. With 1 base removed from V and 4 bases from J, the gap between germline ends came to 16 bases. The DNA for the CDR3 is TGTGCCAGCAGTGACTTTGACGGCGGGTCGCTCTATGGCTACACCTTC. It yields the protein CASSDFDGGSLYGYTF.

A few counts support this clonotype. The chain employs TRBV13 and TRBJ2-7, with 7 positions matching TRBD2. The CDR3 sequence is 19 residues long. V lost 5 bases and J lost 2; bases outside the gene matches: 21. Germline CDR1 PRHDT, CDR2 FYEKMQ (reference sequence). CDR3 sequence reads: CASSPPVTDSGALAYEQYF. DNA for the CDR3: TGTGCCAGCAGCCCACCAGTTACTGACAGCGGGGCTCTGGCCTACGAGCAGTACTTC. The variable domain in full, completed from reference TRBV13 and TRBJ2-7, reads AAGVIQSPRHLIKEKRETATLKCYPIPRHDTVYWYQQGPGQDPQFLISFYEKMQSDKGSIPDRFSAQQFSDYHSELNMSSLELGDSALYFCASSPPVTDSGALAYEQYFGPGTRLTVT.